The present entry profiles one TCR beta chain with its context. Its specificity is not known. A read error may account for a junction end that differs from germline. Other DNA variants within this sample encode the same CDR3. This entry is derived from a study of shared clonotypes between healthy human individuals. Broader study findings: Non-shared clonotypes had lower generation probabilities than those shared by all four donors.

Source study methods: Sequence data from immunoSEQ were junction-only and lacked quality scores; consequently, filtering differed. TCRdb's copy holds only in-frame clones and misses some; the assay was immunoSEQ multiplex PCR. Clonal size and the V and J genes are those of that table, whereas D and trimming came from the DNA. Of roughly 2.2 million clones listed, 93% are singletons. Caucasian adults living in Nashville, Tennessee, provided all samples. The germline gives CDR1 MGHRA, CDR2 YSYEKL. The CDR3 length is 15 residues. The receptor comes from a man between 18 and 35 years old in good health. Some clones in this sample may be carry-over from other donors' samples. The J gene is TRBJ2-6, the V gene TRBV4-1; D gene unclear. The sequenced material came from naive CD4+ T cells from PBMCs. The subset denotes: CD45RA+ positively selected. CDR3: CASSHHGSGANVLTF. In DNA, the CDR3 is TGTGCCAGCAGCCATCATGGCTCTGGGGCCAACGTCCTGACTTTC.